This TCR beta chain was sequenced for a study of T cell responses to AZD1222 COVID-19 vaccine (dated by TCRdb to about 2021). For the wider study: AZD1222 recipients with second doses at about 4 weeks or about 12 weeks were pooled, because spike-specific TCR depth and breadth did not differ between schedules. A total of under 250 trial participants underwent TCR sequencing, of whom about 210 had received two doses of AZD1222 and about 25 had received two doses of the MenACWY control vaccine. Trial participants were enrolled into age subgroups of 18-55, 56-69 and 70-plus years, which contained about 160, 30 and 59 TCR-sequenced participants, respectively.

This specimen's time point label, per the study, means: baseline before first vaccination. Vaccinee samples were obtained from the UK trials COV001 and COV002, which included a single-blind randomized controlled phase 2/3 trial of AZD1222 (ChAdOx1 nCoV-19) in healthy adults. For TCRbeta chain sequencing, PBMC samples from trial participants were taken at day 0 and at day 28 after the second dose. Beyond this particular receptor, the publication reports: In the small 56-69-year group, the increase in depth fell short of significance, most likely because of low power. After two AZD1222 doses, spike-specific TCR breadth and depth were significantly higher than at day 0 and than in MenACWY recipients. Most participants were white British and females outnumbered males, and the authors suggested that clonal diversity may have been underestimated. The whole spike protein was spanned by vaccine-associated CD4 TCRs, and dominant responses were seen in regions 160-218 and 743-854. Nearly half of unique spike-specific TCRs reportedly recognized epitopes outside regions mutated in the B.1.351 and B.1.1.7 variants. No day 14 peak-response samples were available, so repertoires were characterized only after the peak T cell response. Conclusions about previously exposed vaccinees are limited because only six or seven AZD1222 recipients were SARS-CoV-2 seropositive at baseline.

To note about this clone: Its recognized antigen is unknown. Nothing much larger sits one base from this clone, and base qualities are not available.

The CDR3 regions of human TCRbeta chains were analyzed by immunosequencing. The original pipeline was this. TCRs in the repertoires were matched against a reference library of SARS-CoV-2-specific TCRs that had been generated with the MIRA antigen-specificity platform. Breadth was defined as the fraction of unique TCRs that were SARS-CoV-2-associated, and depth was defined as the fraction of total T cells that were SARS-CoV-2-associated. Each spike-specific TCR was assigned to its reactive spike region and to a CD4 or CD8 class using the MIRA data. Log10-transformed breadth and depth values were compared by one-way ANOVA with Sidak's multiple comparisons tests. The table comes from immuneACCESS by way of TCRdb, which keeps in-frame sequences with V and J called. Part of the clones is missing from these tables; in studies checked, under half for an unresolved V gene and the rest for unknown reasons. From that table come the V and J calls and clone size; the DNA was used to work out D and trimming. Here the sample has fewer than 150,000 clones; around 88% occur a single time. The top ten clones comprise approximately 3.5% of the sample.

Its CDR3 holds 13 amino acids, cysteine through phenylalanine. The only DNA kept is the CDR3, 39 bases in frame from the first base. Taken from the germline V gene, the CDR1 and CDR2 loops are MDHEN and SYDVKM. Trimming removed 6 bases from V and 1 base from J, leaving 9 bases between the germline ends. The chain couples TRBV28 to TRBJ1-1, and TRBD1 may be the D gene, going by 5 matching bases. The TCR sequence derives from an adult in good health. The specimen was peripheral blood, collected on day 0 of AZD1222 vaccination. The nucleotide sequence is TGTGCCAGCAGATTAACAGGGAACACTGAAGCTTTCTTT. Its amino acids are CASRLTGNTEAFF. With all but the CDR3 taken from the reference TRBV28 and TRBJ1-1 genes, the full variable domain is: DVKVTQSSRYLVKRTGEKVFLECVQDMDHENMFWYRQDPGLGLRLIYFSYDVKMKEKGDIPEGYSVSREKKERFSLILESASTNQTSMYLCASRLTGNTEAFFGQGTRLTVV.